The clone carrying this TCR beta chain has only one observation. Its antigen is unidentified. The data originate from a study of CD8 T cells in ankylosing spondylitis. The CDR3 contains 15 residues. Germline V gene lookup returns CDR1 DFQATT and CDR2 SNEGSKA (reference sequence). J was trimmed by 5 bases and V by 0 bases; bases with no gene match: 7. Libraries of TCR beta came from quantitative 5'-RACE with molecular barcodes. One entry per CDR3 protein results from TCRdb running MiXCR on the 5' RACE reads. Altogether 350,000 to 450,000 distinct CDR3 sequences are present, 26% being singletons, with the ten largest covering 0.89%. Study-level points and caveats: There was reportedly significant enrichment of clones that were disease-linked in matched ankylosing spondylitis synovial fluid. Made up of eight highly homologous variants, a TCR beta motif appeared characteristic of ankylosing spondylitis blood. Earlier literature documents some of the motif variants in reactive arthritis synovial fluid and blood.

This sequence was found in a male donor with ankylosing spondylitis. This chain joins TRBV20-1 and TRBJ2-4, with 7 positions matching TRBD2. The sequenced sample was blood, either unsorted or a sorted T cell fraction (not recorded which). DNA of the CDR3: TGCAGTGCTAGAGATGGGAGGGGTACCGAAAACATTCAGTACTTC. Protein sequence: CSARDGRGTENIQYF.